Described below is a single T cell receptor beta chain sequence and its context. Its antigen is as yet unknown. This record belongs to a study of cytomegalovirus exposure and HLA in healthy donors. Study-wide points: TCR beta V segments were, for the most part, productive about 87% or about 30% of the time in an earlier analysis.

The CDR3 extends over 15 amino acids. Trimming removed 0 bases from V and 4 bases from J; junction bases left unmatched: 2. The germline V gene has CDR1 SGDLS and CDR2 YYNGEE. Primers: 60 Vbeta forward and 13 Jbeta reverse. Repertoires were generated with immunoSEQ multiplex PCR, while TCRdb's copy carries only in-frame clones and drops some. The data hold some 190,000 clones, with around 75% observed a single time. The gene calls are TRBV9 and TRBJ2-1; 9 bases align to TRBD2. The source of this sequence is a female donor in good health and CMV-seronegative. Material for sequencing was PBMCs. The CDR3 protein is CASSVASGAYNEQFF. Here the CDR3 DNA reads TGTGCCAGCAGCGTAGCTAGCGGGGCTTACAATGAGCAGTTCTTC.